This entry lists 17 T cell receptor beta chains sequenced from one sample in a study of identical twins. TCRdb independently ran MiXCR on the 5' RACE reads; one entry per CDR3 protein. This table has roughly 470,000 distinct CDR3 sequences, 14% appearing once. These data also featured in a second study, about yellow fever vaccine responses in identical twins.

The specimen sequenced was CD4+ T cells sorted from blood. Receptor source: a woman between 18 and 30 years old in good health.

The chain couples TRBV6-1 to TRBJ2-3, with D tentatively TRBD2 (7 bases). Trimming cost V 7 bases and J 1 base, with 18 bases left between them. This CDR3 is built from 16 residues. Germline-derived CDR1 and CDR2 are MNHNS and SASEGT. The CDR3 nucleotides are TGTGCCAGCAAGGGGGGGGTCATCAGCGGCACAGATACGCAGTATTTT. Its translation is CASKGGVISGTDTQYF.

This clonotype was seen a few times. V gene TRBV6-1 combines with J gene TRBJ1-2; no clear D. Germline CDR1 reads MNHNS; CDR2 reads SASEGT. V was cut by 2 bases and J by 11 bases, with 12 bases left in between. The CDR3 totals 12 residues. CDR3 nucleotides: TGTGCCAGCAGTGAAACGGGCAGGACTTACACCTTC. This gives the protein CASSETGRTYTF.

Concerning this clonotype itself: Likely a read error: the CDR3 ends without its conserved phenylalanine or tryptophan. The chain recombines TRBV18 with TRBJ2-3, with 13 bases matching TRBD2. The CDR3 loop spans 16 amino acids. CDR1 KGHSH and CDR2 LQKENI come from the germline V gene. V gave up 5 bases and J gave up 3 bases; unmatched junction bases: 5. The CDR3 coding sequence is TGTGCCAGCTCAAGAGGGACTAGCGGGGCTACAGATACGCAGTATCTT. Its protein is CASSRGTSGATDTQYL.

This sequence joins TRBV6-6 and TRBJ1-1; D is ambiguous. From germline, CDR1 is MNHNY and CDR2 SVGAGI (reference sequence). V was cut by 7 bases and J by 10 bases, with 13 bases left in between. The CDR3 sequence is 11 residues long. Here the CDR3 DNA reads TGTGCCAGCACTGAGACGCGGGGAGCTTTCTTT. Translating gives CASTETRGAFF.

This clonotype was counted only a few times. This chain uses TRBV12-3 or TRBV12-4 with TRBJ2-7, with 10 bases matching TRBD2. The CDR3 runs 14 residues. The trim removed 4 bases at V and 3 bases at J, leaving 3 bases unmatched. The CDR3 loop reads CASSSTSGHYEQYF. The CDR3 coding sequence is TGTGCCAGCAGTTCGACTAGCGGGCACTACGAGCAGTACTTC.

The chain uses TRBV28 and TRBJ2-5; D is undetermined. Germline V gene sequence: CDR1 MDHEN, CDR2 SYDVKM. Trimming shortened V by 5 bases and J by 2 bases, and 6 bases separated the two germline ends. The CDR3 is made up of 12 amino acids. The CDR3 region has the DNA TGTGCCAGCAGTATACTACAAGAGACCCAGTACTTC. Amino acids: CASSILQETQYF. Together with reference TRBV28 and TRBJ2-5, the CDR3 gives the full variable domain: DVKVTQSSRYLVKRTGEKVFLECVQDMDHENMFWYRQDPGLGLRLIYFSYDVKMKEKGDIPEGYSVSREKKERFSLILESASTNQTSMYLCASSILQETQYFGPGTRLLVL.

This clonotype appeared a few times. DNA for the CDR3: TGTGCCAGCAGGCCCCGGGGGAGGGACAATGAGCAGTTCTTC. Translating gives CASRPRGRDNEQFF. The chain recombines TRBV6-1 with TRBJ2-1; 7 bases map to TRBD2. The CDR3 loop spans 14 amino acids. V was clipped by 6 bases and J by 5 bases; unmatched bases: 7. In germline, CDR1 is MNHNS, CDR2 SASEGT.

This clonotype was seen at least ten times. The V gene is TRBV6-2 or TRBV6-3, the J gene TRBJ2-7, with 13 nucleotides matching TRBD2. CDR1 and CDR2 (germline): MNHEY, SVGEGT. The trim removed 7 bases at V and 3 bases at J, leaving 15 bases unmatched. This CDR3 region has 18 residues. The CDR3 sequence is CASTETPTSGRNLYEQYF. The CDR3 DNA reads TGTGCCAGCACCGAAACCCCGACTAGCGGGAGGAACCTCTACGAGCAGTACTTC.

This clonotype has just a few counts. This rearrangement joins TRBV7-9 to TRBJ2-1; 9 bases are a match to TRBD2. The CDR3 loop spans 13 amino acids. Trimming at V came to 3 bases and at J to 9 bases, leaving 3 bases not matched to a gene. Germline values: CDR1 SEHNR, CDR2 FQNEAQ (reference sequence). CDR3 nucleotides: TGTGCCAGCAGCTTGCGGGGGGGAACTGAGCAGTTCTTC. Translation gives CASSLRGGTEQFF.

The table lists this clonotype with a few counts. The V call is TRBV3-1, the J call TRBJ1-1, with 9 bases identical to TRBD1. Germline trimming cut 1 base from V and 12 bases from J; bases unmatched to any gene: 3. This CDR3 region has 12 residues. Germline V gene sequence: CDR1 LGHDT, CDR2 YNNKEL (reference sequence). CDR3 bases: TGTGCCAGCAGCCAAGGCGACAGGGGGTCTTTCTTT. This sequence encodes CASSQGDRGSFF.

This clonotype was seen more than once but under ten times. The V and J genes are TRBV6-2 or TRBV6-3 and TRBJ2-1, with D possibly called TRBD1 or TRBD2 (5 bases each). Germline CDR1 is MNHEY and CDR2 is SVGEGT. The CDR3 loop spans 17 amino acids. V dropped 5 bases and J dropped 5 bases, with 22 bases sitting between them. The CDR3 DNA sequence: TGTGCCAGCAGTCGTCCCTCCACCGACGGGACCAACAATGAGCAGTTCTTC. Protein product: CASSRPSTDGTNNEQFF.

This clonotype has ten or more counts. The chain links TRBV29-1 to TRBJ2-2, with TRBD1 matching 8 bases. Germline assignment: CDR1 SQVTM and CDR2 ANQGSEA. Trimming cost V 6 bases and J 6 bases; bases outside gene matches: 6. CDR3 size: 13 residues. The DNA for the CDR3 is TGCAGCGTCCAAACGACAGGGGCCGGGGAGCTGTTTTTT. Its protein is CSVQTTGAGELFF.

The gene calls are TRBV7-3 and TRBJ2-5, with D possibly being TRBD1 or TRBD2 (5 bases each). V gave up 3 bases and J gave up 2 bases, with 16 bases separating them. Germline CDR1 and CDR2: SGHTA and FQGTGA. This CDR3 has 16 amino acids. CDR3 sequence (DNA): TGTGCCAGCAGCTTGTCATGTAGCGAGGGGCAAGAGACCCAGTACTTC. Translated, it gives CASSLSCSEGQETQYF.

This clonotype was counted many times. The gene calls are TRBV6-2 or TRBV6-3 and TRBJ2-7; a possible D gene is TRBD2 (5 bases). Trimming shortened V by 4 bases and J by 0 bases, and 10 bases separated the two germline ends. CDR3 size: 14 residues. CDR1 and CDR2 (germline): MNHEY, SVGEGT. CDR3 in amino acids: CASSSQRTSYEQYF. The CDR3 region has the DNA TGTGCCAGCAGTTCCCAGCGGACCTCCTACGAGCAGTACTTC.

This clonotype has only a few counts. The chain couples TRBV6-2 or TRBV6-3 to TRBJ2-1, with a weak D call TRBD2 (5 bases). The CDR3 is 16 amino acids. Trimming took off 0 bases at V and 1 base at J, with 10 bases between the two ends. Per germline, CDR1 MNHEY and CDR2 SVGEGT. CDR3 nucleotides: TGTGCCAGCAGTTACTCGAGGGAGCAGTCCTACAATGAGCAGTTCTTC. Protein: CASSYSREQSYNEQFF.

This clonotype has more than one count but fewer than ten. The chain has TRBV10-3 and TRBJ2-4, with D perhaps TRBD2 (6 bases). Trimming shortened V by 7 bases and J by 7 bases, and 8 bases separated the two germline ends. Germline CDR1 ENHRY, CDR2 SYGVKD. The length of the CDR3 is 11 residues. CDR3 sequence: CAIMRDNIQYF. Here the CDR3 DNA reads TGTGCCATCATGCGGGATAACATTCAGTACTTC.

CDR3 DNA: TGTGCCAGCAGCCAAGATCGGGGCAGGGGCCGCAACTCCTATGGCTACACCTTC. Amino acid sequence: CASSQDRGRGRNSYGYTF. This chain uses TRBV3-1 with TRBJ1-2, with a possible D match to TRBD1 (6 bases). Germline V CDR1 and CDR2: LGHDT, YNNKEL (reference sequence). V lost 0 bases to trimming and J lost 4 bases, with 21 bases between them. This CDR3 comprises 18 residues. Together with reference TRBV3-1 and TRBJ1-2, the CDR3 gives the full variable domain: DTAVSQTPKYLVTQMGNDKSIKCEQNLGHDTMYWYKQDSKKFLKIMFSYNNKELIINETVPNRFSPKSPDKAHLNLHINSLELGDSAVYFCASSQDRGRGRNSYGYTFGSGTRLTVV.